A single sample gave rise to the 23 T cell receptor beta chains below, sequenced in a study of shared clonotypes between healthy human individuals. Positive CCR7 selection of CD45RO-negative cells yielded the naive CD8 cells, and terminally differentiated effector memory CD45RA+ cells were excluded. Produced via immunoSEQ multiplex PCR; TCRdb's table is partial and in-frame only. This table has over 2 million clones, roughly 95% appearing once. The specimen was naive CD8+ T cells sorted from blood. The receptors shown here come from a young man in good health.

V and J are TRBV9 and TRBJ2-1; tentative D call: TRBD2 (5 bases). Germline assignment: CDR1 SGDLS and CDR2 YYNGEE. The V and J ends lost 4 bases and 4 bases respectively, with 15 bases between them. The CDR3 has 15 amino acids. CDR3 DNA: TGTGCCAGCAGCCCAGGAGGAGTAGCGTACAATGAGCAGTTCTTC. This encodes CASSPGGVAYNEQFF.

CDR3 region: CASSPRVVTYNEQFF. The CDR3 nucleotides read TGCGCCAGCAGCCCCAGGGTAGTGACCTACAATGAGCAGTTCTTC. The chain employs TRBV4-3 and TRBJ2-1, with a tentative D call TRBD1 (5 bases). Between the trimmed V and J ends, which lost 4 bases and 2 bases, there was a span of 12 bases. CDR1 LGHNA and CDR2 YSLEER come from the germline V gene. This CDR3 contains 15 residues.

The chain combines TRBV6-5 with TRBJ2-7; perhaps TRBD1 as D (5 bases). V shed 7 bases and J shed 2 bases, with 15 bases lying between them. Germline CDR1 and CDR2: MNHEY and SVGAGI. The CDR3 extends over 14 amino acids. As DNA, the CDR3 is TGTGCCAGCAAGGTAGAGACAGCCGCCTACGAGCAGTACTTC. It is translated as CASKVETAAYEQYF.

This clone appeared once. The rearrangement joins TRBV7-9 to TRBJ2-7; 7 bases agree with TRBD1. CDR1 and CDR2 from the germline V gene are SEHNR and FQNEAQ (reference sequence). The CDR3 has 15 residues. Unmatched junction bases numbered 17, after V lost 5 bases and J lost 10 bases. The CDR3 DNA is TGTGCCAGCAGCCCCCCTACAGGGGCCTACATGAGACAGTACTTC. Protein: CASSPPTGAYMRQYF.

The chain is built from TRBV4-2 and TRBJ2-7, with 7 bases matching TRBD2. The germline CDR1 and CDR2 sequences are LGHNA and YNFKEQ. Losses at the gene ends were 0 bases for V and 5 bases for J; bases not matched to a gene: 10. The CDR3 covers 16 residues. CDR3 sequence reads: CASSQDPSGAPHEQYF. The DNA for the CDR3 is TGTGCCAGCAGCCAAGATCCCAGCGGGGCCCCTCACGAGCAGTACTTC.

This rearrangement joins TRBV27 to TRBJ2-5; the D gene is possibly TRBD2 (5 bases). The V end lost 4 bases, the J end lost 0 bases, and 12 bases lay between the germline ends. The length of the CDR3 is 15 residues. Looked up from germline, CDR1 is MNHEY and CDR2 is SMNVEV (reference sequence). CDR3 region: CASSSRERDQETQYF. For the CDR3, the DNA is TGTGCCAGCAGTTCCCGGGAAAGGGACCAAGAGACCCAGTACTTC.

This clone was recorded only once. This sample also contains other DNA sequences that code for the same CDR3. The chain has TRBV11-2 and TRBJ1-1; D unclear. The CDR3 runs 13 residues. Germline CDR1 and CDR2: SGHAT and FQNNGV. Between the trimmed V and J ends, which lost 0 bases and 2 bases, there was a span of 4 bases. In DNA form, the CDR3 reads TGTGCCAGCAGCTTAGAGGTCAACACTGAAGCTTTCTTT. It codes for CASSLEVNTEAFF.

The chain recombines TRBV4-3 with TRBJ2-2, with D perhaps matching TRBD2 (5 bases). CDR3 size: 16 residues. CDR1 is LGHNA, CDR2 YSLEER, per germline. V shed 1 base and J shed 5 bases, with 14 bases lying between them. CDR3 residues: CASSQVLVRETGELFF. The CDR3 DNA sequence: TGCGCCAGCAGCCAAGTTTTAGTAAGGGAGACCGGGGAGCTGTTTTTT.

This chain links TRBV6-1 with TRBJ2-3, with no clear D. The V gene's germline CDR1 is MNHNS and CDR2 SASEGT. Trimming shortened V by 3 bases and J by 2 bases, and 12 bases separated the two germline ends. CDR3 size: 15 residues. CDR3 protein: CASSDFTTPTDTQYF. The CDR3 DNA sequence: TGTGCCAGCAGTGATTTTACCACCCCCACAGATACGCAGTATTTT.

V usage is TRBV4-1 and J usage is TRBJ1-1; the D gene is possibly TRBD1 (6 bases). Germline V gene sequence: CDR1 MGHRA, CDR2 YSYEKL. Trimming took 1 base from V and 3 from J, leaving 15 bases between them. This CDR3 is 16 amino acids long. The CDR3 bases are TGCGCCAGCAGCCAAGTTACAGGGTTGTCTCACACTGAAGCTTTCTTT. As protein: CASSQVTGLSHTEAFF.

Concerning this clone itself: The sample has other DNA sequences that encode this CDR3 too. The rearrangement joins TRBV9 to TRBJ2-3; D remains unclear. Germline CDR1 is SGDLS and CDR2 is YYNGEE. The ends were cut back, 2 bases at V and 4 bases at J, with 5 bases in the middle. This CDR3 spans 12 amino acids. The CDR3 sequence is CASSVQSDTQYF. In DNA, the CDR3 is TGTGCCAGCAGCGTGCAATCAGATACGCAGTATTTT.

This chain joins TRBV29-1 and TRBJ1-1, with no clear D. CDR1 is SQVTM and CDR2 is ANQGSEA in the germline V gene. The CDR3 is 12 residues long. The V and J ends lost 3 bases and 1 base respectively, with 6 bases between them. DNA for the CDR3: TGCAGCGTTGATTACAGGAACACTGAAGCTTTCTTT. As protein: CSVDYRNTEAFF.

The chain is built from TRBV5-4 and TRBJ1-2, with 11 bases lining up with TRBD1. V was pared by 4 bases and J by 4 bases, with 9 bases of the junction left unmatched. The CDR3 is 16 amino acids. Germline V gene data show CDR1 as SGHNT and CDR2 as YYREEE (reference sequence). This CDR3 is CASSPTGTGGIYGYTF. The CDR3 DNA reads TGTGCCAGCAGCCCCACCGGGACAGGGGGAATCTATGGCTACACCTTC.

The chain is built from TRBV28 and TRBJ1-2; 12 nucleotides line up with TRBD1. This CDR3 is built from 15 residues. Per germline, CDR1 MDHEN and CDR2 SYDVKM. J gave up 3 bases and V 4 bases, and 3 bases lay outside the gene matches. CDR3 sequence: CASSSGQGAYYGYTF. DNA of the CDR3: TGTGCCAGCAGTTCGGGACAGGGGGCCTACTATGGCTACACCTTC.

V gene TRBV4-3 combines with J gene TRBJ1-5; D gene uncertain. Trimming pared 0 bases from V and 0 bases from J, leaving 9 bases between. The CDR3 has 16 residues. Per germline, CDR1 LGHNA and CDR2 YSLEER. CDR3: CASSQDPEYSNQPQHF. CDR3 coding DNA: TGCGCCAGCAGCCAAGATCCCGAGTATAGCAATCAGCCCCAGCATTTT.

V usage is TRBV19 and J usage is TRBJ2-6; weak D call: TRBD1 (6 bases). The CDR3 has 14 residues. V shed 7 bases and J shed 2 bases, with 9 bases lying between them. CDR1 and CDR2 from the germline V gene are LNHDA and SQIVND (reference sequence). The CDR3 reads CASTQGTGANVLTF. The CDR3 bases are TGTGCCAGTACTCAGGGGACTGGGGCCAACGTCCTGACTTTC.

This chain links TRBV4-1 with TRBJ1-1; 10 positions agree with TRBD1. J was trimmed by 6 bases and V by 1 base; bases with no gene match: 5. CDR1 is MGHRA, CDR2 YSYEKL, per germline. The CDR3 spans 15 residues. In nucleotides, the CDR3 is TGCGCCAGCAGCCAAGTCGGGACAGGGGAATCTGAAGCTTTCTTT. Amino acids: CASSQVGTGESEAFF.

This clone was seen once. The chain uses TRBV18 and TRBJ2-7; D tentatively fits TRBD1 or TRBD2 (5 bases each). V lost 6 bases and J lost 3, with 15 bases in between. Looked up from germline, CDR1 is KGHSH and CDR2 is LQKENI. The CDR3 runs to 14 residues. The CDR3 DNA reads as TGTGCCAGCTCGCCTAGGGACGATGACTACGAGCAGTACTTC. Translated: CASSPRDDDYEQYF.

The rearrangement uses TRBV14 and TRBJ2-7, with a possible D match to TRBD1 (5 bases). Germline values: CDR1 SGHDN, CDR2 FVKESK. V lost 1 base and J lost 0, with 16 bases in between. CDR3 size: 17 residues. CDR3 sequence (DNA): TGTGCCAGCAGCCAAGGGTCGTGGGGCCTGTCCTCCTACGAGCAGTACTTC. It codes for CASSQGSWGLSSYEQYF. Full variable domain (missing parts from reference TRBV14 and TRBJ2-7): EAGVTQFPSHSVIEKGQTVTLRCDPISGHDNLYWYRRVMGKEIKFLLHFVKESKQDESGMPNNRFLAERTGGTYSTLKVQPAELEDSGVYFCASSQGSWGLSSYEQYFGPGTRLTVT.

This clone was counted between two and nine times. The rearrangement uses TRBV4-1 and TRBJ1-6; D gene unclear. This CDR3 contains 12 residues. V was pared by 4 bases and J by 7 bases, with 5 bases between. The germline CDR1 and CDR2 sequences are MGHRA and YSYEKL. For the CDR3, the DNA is TGCGCCAGCAGCCTCAAAAATTCACCCCTCCACTTT. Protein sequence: CASSLKNSPLHF.

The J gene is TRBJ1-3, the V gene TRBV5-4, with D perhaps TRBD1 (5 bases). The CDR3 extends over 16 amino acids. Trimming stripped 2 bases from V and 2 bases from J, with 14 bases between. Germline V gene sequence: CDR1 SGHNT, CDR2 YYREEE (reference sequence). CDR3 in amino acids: CASSFFGAMAGNTIYF. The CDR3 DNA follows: TGTGCCAGCAGCTTCTTCGGGGCGATGGCTGGAAACACCATATATTTT.

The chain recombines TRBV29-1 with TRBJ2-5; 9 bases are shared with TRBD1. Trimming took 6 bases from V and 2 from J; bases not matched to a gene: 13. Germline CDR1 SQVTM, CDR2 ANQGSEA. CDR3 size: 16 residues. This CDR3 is CSVLGGTGTSQETQYF. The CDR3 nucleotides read TGCAGCGTCTTGGGGGGGACAGGGACCTCTCAAGAGACCCAGTACTTC.

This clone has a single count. The CDR3 loop reads CASSVTGPDTEAFF. CDR3 sequence (DNA): TGTGCCAGCAGCGTGACAGGGCCCGACACTGAAGCTTTCTTT. V usage is TRBV7-9 and J usage is TRBJ1-1; TRBD1 matches at 7 bases. J was trimmed by 3 bases and V by 5 bases; bases with no gene match: 6. This CDR3 is 14 amino acids long. Germline V gene data show CDR1 as SEHNR and CDR2 as FQNEAQ (reference sequence).